The 2 T cell receptor beta chains listed next were all sequenced from one sample in a study of molecular identifiers for immune sequencing clone quantification. Via MiXCR, TCRdb re-called the PCR reads, giving one row per CDR3 protein. The sample has about 68,000 distinct CDR3 sequences, less than 20% seen once. Sequencing used naive CD8+ T cells from blood, with Jurkat cell RNA spiked in. Subset here: FACS-sorted CD8+CD4-CCR7+CD45RA+ naive T cells. The receptor set was obtained from a human donor in good health. Some libraries in this study had Jurkat cell RNA spiked in.

With regard to this clonotype: A read error may account for a junction end that differs from germline. The chain has TRBV3-1 and TRBJ2-2, with a tentative D call TRBD2 (5 bases). CDR3 length: 13 residues. Germline CDR1 LGHDT, CDR2 YNNKEL (reference sequence). CDR3 sequence reads: CASSPLGTGELSF. In DNA form, the CDR3 reads TGTGCCAGCAGCCCGCTTGGCACCGGGGAGCTGTCTTTT.

The chain has TRBV13 and TRBJ2-5; D unresolved. Trimming took 5 bases from V and 0 from J, leaving 13 bases between them. This CDR3 comprises 15 residues. Germline loops: CDR1 PRHDT, CDR2 FYEKMQ (reference sequence). CDR3 loop: CASSQPGQNQETQYF. The CDR3 nucleotides are TGTGCCAGCAGCCAACCTGGGCAGAACCAAGAGACCCAGTACTTC.